These 25 T cell receptor beta chains were all obtained from the same sample, sequenced in a study of shared clonotypes between healthy human individuals. Here immunoSEQ multiplex PCR was the method, and the copy in TCRdb shows in-frame clones only, minus some. The sample gives fewer than 1 million clones, 95% to 97% of which show up once; approximately 0.2% is in the top ten. Terminally differentiated effector memory CD45RA+ cells were left out of the naive CD8 fraction, which was CD45RO-negative and positively selected for CCR7. Material for sequencing was naive CD8+ T cells sorted from blood. These receptors originate from a man aged 25-40 years in good health.

The DNA of the CDR3 is TGTGCCAGCAGAGTAGCGGGAGTACGCGATGAGCAGTTCTTC. Amino acids: CASRVAGVRDEQFF. The chain joins TRBV27 to TRBJ2-1; 9 bases map to TRBD2. The CDR3 sequence is 14 residues long. From germline, CDR1 is MNHEY and CDR2 SMNVEV (reference sequence). V lost 6 bases and J lost 8; bases outside the gene matches: 8.

The chain employs TRBV9 and TRBJ1-1; no firm D call. This CDR3 spans 15 amino acids. Germline V gives CDR1 SGDLS, CDR2 YYNGEE. V gave up 0 bases and J gave up 1 base, with 10 bases separating them. The CDR3 region is CASSVEEGWNTEAFF. The CDR3 coding sequence is TGTGCCAGCAGCGTAGAGGAAGGGTGGAACACTGAAGCTTTCTTT.

The chain combines TRBV9 with TRBJ2-6; no clear D. The V end lost 4 bases, the J end lost 0 bases, and 14 bases lay between the germline ends. The germline V gene has CDR1 SGDLS and CDR2 YYNGEE. CDR3 size: 17 residues. DNA of the CDR3: TGTGCCAGCAGCCTCCCGATAGACGGCTCTGGGGCCAACGTCCTGACTTTC. Translation gives CASSLPIDGSGANVLTF.

The V gene is TRBV15, the J gene TRBJ2-1; D is uncertain. With 4 bases removed from V and 0 bases from J, the gap between germline ends came to 13 bases. The CDR3 is 16 amino acids. Germline V lookup: CDR1 LNHNV, CDR2 YYDKDF (reference sequence). Here the CDR3 reads CATSMPPASSYNEQFF. The CDR3 nucleotides read TGTGCCACCAGCATGCCACCGGCAAGCTCCTACAATGAGCAGTTCTTC.

The rearrangement links TRBV27 to TRBJ2-7; D is uncertain. From germline, CDR1 is MNHEY and CDR2 SMNVEV (reference sequence). The CDR3 extends over 15 amino acids. Trimming removed 2 bases at V and 2 bases at J, with 13 bases between. CDR3 sequence: CASSLGRAATYEQYF. In nucleotides, the CDR3 is TGTGCCAGCAGTTTAGGTAGGGCAGCAACCTACGAGCAGTACTTC.

V is TRBV4-1 and J is TRBJ2-7, with D perhaps matching TRBD2 (5 bases). Germline V gives CDR1 MGHRA, CDR2 YSYEKL. The CDR3 has 15 amino acids. Deletions cut 0 bases from V and 3 bases from J, with 12 bases between. For the CDR3, the DNA is TGCGCCAGCAGCCAAGATCGGGGTCGGAGCTACGAGCAGTACTTC. Protein product: CASSQDRGRSYEQYF.

The chain carries TRBV19 and TRBJ2-7; no clear D. The V gene's germline CDR1 is LNHDA and CDR2 SQIVND (reference sequence). Between the trimmed V and J ends, which lost 3 bases and 0 bases, there was a span of 21 bases. This CDR3 has 18 amino acids. The CDR3 nucleotides are TGTGCCAGTAGTATCTCATTCGGGTCCCCTGCGGCCTCCTACGAGCAGTACTTC. This encodes CASSISFGSPAASYEQYF.

The rearrangement uses TRBV2 and TRBJ2-5; 9 nucleotides match TRBD2. From germline, CDR1 is SNHLY and CDR2 FYNNEI. With 1 base clipped from V and 9 bases from J, the junction kept 6 bases outside the gene matches. The CDR3 runs 14 residues. The CDR3 loop is CASSEEAGGWPQYF. CDR3 DNA sequence: TGTGCCAGCAGTGAAGAGGCGGGAGGGTGGCCCCAGTACTTC.

V is TRBV7-9 and J is TRBJ2-2; maybe TRBD2 (6 bases). Trimming pared 4 bases from V and 0 bases from J, leaving 12 bases between. The CDR3 spans 16 residues. From germline, CDR1 is SEHNR and CDR2 FQNEAQ (reference sequence). CDR3 DNA sequence: TGTGCCAGCAGCTGGTATCGGGAGTCGAACACCGGGGAGCTGTTTTTT. Its translation is CASSWYRESNTGELFF.

Here the CDR3 DNA reads TGTGCCAGCAGTTTTAGGCCGGATGAAAAACTGTTTTTT. This encodes CASSFRPDEKLFF. This chain uses TRBV28 with TRBJ1-4; unclear D gene. Per germline, CDR1 MDHEN and CDR2 SYDVKM. The CDR3 runs 13 residues. Trimming cost V 3 bases and J 6 bases, with 8 bases left between them.

V gene TRBV18 combines with J gene TRBJ2-7; maybe TRBD1 (6 bases). This CDR3 spans 16 amino acids. Trimming stripped 1 base from V and 2 bases from J, with 15 bases between. CDR1 and CDR2 (germline): KGHSH, LQKENI. The CDR3, as DNA: TGTGCCAGCTCACCACTTGCAGGGGAGACCCCCTACGAGCAGTACTTC. It codes for CASSPLAGETPYEQYF.

This chain uses TRBV15 with TRBJ2-1, with TRBD1 matching 8 bases. The germline CDR1 and CDR2 sequences are LNHNV and YYDKDF (reference sequence). The CDR3 extends over 15 amino acids. J was trimmed by 8 bases and V by 5 bases; bases with no gene match: 11. The CDR3 loop reads CATSAKGQEYDEQFF. CDR3 DNA sequence: TGTGCCACCAGCGCCAAGGGACAGGAATACGATGAGCAGTTCTTC.

The CDR3 loop is CASMGFLGSYNEQFF. The CDR3 nucleotides read TGTGCCAGCATGGGATTTCTTGGTTCCTACAATGAGCAGTTCTTC. The V call is TRBV27, the J call TRBJ2-1; D is ambiguous. CDR1 MNHEY and CDR2 SMNVEV come from the germline V gene (reference sequence). This CDR3 comprises 15 residues. Trimming took off 7 bases at V and 1 base at J, with 14 bases between the two ends.

The V gene is TRBV15, the J gene TRBJ2-1, with 8 bases fitting TRBD2. The CDR3 is 14 residues long. The V gene end was trimmed by 1 base and the J gene end by 16 bases; junction bases not matched to a gene: 12. Germline-derived CDR1 and CDR2 are LNHNV and YYDKDF (reference sequence). The CDR3 loop is CATSRAGGPLFGFF. CDR3 bases: TGTGCCACCAGCAGAGCGGGGGGGCCCTTATTTGGCTTCTTC.

This chain joins TRBV29-1 and TRBJ1-1; D is perhaps TRBD1 (5 bases). Germline assignment: CDR1 SQVTM and CDR2 ANQGSEA. V was cut by 8 bases and J by 1 base, with 11 bases left in between. The CDR3 spans 12 residues. The CDR3 bases are TGCAGCCTTCGTAGGGGGAACACTGAAGCTTTCTTT. Translated, it gives CSLRRGNTEAFF.

The rearrangement uses TRBV6-1 and TRBJ1-5; D is uncertain. Germline lookup yields CDR1 MNHNS and CDR2 SASEGT. The CDR3 loop spans 15 amino acids. V lost 0 bases and J lost 0, with 6 bases in between. For the CDR3, the DNA is TGTGCCAGCAGTGAAGCGGCGCCTAGCAATCAGCCCCAGCATTTT. It codes for CASSEAAPSNQPQHF.

The chain couples TRBV30 to TRBJ2-1; 8 bases map to TRBD2. This CDR3 region has 15 residues. Trimming at V came to 4 bases and at J to 2 bases, leaving 7 bases not matched to a gene. CDR1 GTSNPN and CDR2 SVGIG come from the germline V gene (reference sequence). Here the CDR3 reads CAWTQFSGTYNEQFF. The CDR3 DNA follows: TGTGCCTGGACCCAATTTAGCGGGACCTACAATGAGCAGTTCTTC.

The genes are TRBV7-2 and TRBJ2-1; D uncertain. Trimming took 5 bases from V and 10 from J, leaving 9 bases between them. In germline, CDR1 is SGHTA, CDR2 FQGNSA. This CDR3 spans 11 amino acids. CDR3 coding DNA: TGTGCCAGCAGCCCAGGCCGGGAGCAGTTCTTC. Its translation is CASSPGREQFF.

The chain carries TRBV7-8 and TRBJ2-1; perhaps TRBD2 as D (6 bases). Germline CDR1 is SGHVS and CDR2 is FQNEAQ. The CDR3 contains 19 residues. V was cut by 1 base and J by 3 bases, with 22 bases left in between. The CDR3 here is CASSLVGGINVPDYNEQFF. The CDR3 bases are TGTGCCAGCAGCTTAGTAGGAGGGATCAACGTTCCCGACTACAATGAGCAGTTCTTC.

V gene TRBV6-4 combines with J gene TRBJ2-3, with D perhaps matching TRBD2 (6 bases). The CDR3 has 14 amino acids. V shed 2 bases and J shed 2 bases, with 8 bases lying between them. Germline assignment: CDR1 MRHNA and CDR2 SNTAGT. CDR3: CASSDGGDTDTQYF. In DNA, the CDR3 is TGTGCCAGCAGTGACGGCGGGGACACAGATACGCAGTATTTT.

The chain is built from TRBV7-3 and TRBJ2-6; no reliable D call. Trimming removed 6 bases from V and 0 bases from J, with 21 bases in between. Looked up from germline, CDR1 is SGHTA and CDR2 is FQGTGA. The CDR3 is 19 residues long. The CDR3 region is CASSEAVYKRASGANVLTF. The CDR3 DNA is TGTGCCAGCAGTGAGGCCGTTTATAAAAGGGCCTCTGGGGCCAACGTCCTGACTTTC. The full variable domain, in which reference TRBV7-3 and TRBJ2-6 provide the parts outside the CDR3, is GAGVSQTPSNKVTEKGKYVELRCDPISGHTALYWYRQSLGQGPEFLIYFQGTGAADDSGLPNDRFFAVRPEGSVSTLKIQRTERGDSAVYLCASSEAVYKRASGANVLTFGAGSRLTVL.

The V gene is TRBV9, the J gene TRBJ1-1, with D perhaps matching TRBD1 (6 bases). Germline assignment: CDR1 SGDLS and CDR2 YYNGEE. This CDR3 comprises 15 residues. Trimming cost V 0 bases and J 4 bases, with 13 bases left between them. The CDR3 DNA is TGTGCCAGCAGCGTAGCGTCAGGGGAGGGCACTGAAGCTTTCTTT. It yields the protein CASSVASGEGTEAFF.

This chain connects TRBV10-3 to TRBJ2-7, with D unclear. Trimming pared 3 bases from V and 2 bases from J, leaving 8 bases between. The CDR3 sequence is 13 residues long. Germline V gene sequence: CDR1 ENHRY, CDR2 SYGVKD. CDR3 in DNA: TGTGCCATCAGTGACGCTTCAACCTACGAGCAGTACTTC. It is translated as CAISDASTYEQYF.

In DNA, the CDR3 is TGTGCCAGCAGTTCTCTTCCCCGGGACCAAACAGCAGATACGCAGTATTTT. This encodes CASSSLPRDQTADTQYF. The chain joins TRBV27 to TRBJ2-3; tentatively, D is TRBD1 or TRBD2 (5 bases each). Deletions cut 4 bases from V and 4 bases from J, with 21 bases between. There are 17 residues in the CDR3. CDR1 is MNHEY, CDR2 SMNVEV, per germline (reference sequence).

V gene TRBV18 combines with J gene TRBJ2-2; TRBD1 aligns across 9 bases. V gave up 6 bases and J gave up 2 bases; unmatched junction bases: 16. Germline CDR1 and CDR2: KGHSH and LQKENI. This CDR3 contains 19 residues. Written as DNA, the CDR3 is TGTGCCAGCTCGCCTCCGCCGGGACAGGGCCCGATTAACACCGGGGAGCTGTTTTTT. Translating it yields CASSPPPGQGPINTGELFF.